The TCR beta chain described here comes from a study of shared clonotypes between healthy human individuals. Termini included, the CDR3 measures 10 amino acids. CDR1 is LNHDA, CDR2 SQIVND, per germline (reference sequence). Some clones are missing from TCRdb's copy, which holds only in-frame ones; the method was immunoSEQ multiplex PCR. The sample has over a million clones, roughly 96% seen once. Points on this clone: Without the conserved terminal phenylalanine or tryptophan, this CDR3 likely stems from a read error. It is unclear where the CDR3 begins or ends on the DNA, so no DNA is shown, and the CDR3 is as TCRdb lists it.

The chain uses TRBV19 and TRBJ2-6; the tabulated D call, TRBD2, remains unverified against the DNA. What was sequenced was naive CD4+ T cells sorted from blood. Described subset: CD45RA+ positively selected. This TCR was recovered from a man aged 25 to 40 in good health. The CDR3 region is CASSSLAGDR.